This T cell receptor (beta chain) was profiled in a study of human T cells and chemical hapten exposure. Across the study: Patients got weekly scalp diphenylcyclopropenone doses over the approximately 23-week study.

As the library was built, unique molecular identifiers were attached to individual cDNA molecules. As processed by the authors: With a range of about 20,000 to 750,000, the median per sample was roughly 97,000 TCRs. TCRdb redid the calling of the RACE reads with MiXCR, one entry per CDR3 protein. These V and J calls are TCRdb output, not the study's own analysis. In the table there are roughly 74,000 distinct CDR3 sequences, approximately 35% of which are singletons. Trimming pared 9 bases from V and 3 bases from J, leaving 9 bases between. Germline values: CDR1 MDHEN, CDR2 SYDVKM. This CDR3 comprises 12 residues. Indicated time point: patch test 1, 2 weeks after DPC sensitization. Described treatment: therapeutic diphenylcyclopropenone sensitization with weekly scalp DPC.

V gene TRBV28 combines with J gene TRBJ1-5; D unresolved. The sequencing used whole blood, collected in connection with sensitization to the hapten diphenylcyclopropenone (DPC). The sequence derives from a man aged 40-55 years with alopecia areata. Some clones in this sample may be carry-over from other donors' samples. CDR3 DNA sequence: TGTGCCAGTGACACAGTCAATCAGCCCCAGCATTTT. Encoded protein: CASDTVNQPQHF.